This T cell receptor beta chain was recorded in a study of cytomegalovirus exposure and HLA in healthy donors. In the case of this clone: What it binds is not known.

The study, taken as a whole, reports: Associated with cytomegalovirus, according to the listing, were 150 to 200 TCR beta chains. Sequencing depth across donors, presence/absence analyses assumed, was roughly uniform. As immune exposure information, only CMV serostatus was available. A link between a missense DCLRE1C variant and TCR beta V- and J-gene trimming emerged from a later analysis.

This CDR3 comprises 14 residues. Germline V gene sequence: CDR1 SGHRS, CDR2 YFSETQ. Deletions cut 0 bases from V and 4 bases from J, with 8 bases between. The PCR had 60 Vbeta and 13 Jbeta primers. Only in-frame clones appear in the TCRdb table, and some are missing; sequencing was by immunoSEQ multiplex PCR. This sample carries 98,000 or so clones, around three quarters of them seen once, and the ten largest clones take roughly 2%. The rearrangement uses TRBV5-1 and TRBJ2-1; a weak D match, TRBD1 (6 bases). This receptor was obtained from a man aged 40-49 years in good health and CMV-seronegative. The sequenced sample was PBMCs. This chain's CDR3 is CASSLEGEYNEQFF. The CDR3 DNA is TGCGCCAGCAGCTTGGAGGGGGAGTACAATGAGCAGTTCTTC.